This T cell receptor (beta chain) was observed in a study of blood T cell repertoires in COVID-19. The overall study: Acute and convalescent COVID-19 specimens originated in the United States, Italy and Spain. In each case, the material was cDNA or gDNA derived from T cells, B-cell-depleted T cells, or PBMCs.

V was clipped by 4 bases and J by 3 bases, with 13 bases between them. The germline V gene has CDR1 LGHNA and CDR2 YSLEER. The CDR3 covers 14 residues. Sequencing used immunoSEQ multiplex PCR; TCRdb keeps in-frame clones, though not all of them. The sample comprises about 170,000 clones, about four fifths of which are singletons, and approximately 18% rests with the top ten. The chain employs TRBV4-3 and TRBJ2-7; tentatively, D is TRBD1 (7 bases). The sequence came from a woman in her 70s who had recovered from COVID-19. Sequencing was performed on peripheral blood. In nucleotides, the CDR3 is TGCGCCAGCAGCCGCGGGACAGCGGACTACGAGCAGTACTTC. Translating it yields CASSRGTADYEQYF.